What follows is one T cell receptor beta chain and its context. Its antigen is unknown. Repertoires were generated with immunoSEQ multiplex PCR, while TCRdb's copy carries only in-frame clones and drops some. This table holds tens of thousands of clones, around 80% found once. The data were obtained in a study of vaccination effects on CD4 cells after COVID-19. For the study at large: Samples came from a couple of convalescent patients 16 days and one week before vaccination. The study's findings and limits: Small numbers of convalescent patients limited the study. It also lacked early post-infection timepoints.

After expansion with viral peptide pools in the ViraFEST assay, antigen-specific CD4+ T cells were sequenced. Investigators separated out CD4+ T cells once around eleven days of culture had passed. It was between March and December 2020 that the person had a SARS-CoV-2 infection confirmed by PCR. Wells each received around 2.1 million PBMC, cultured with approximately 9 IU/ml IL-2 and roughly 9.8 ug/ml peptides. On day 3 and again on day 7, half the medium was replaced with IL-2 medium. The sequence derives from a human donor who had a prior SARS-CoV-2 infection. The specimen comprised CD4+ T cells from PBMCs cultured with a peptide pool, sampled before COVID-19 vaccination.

The DNA for the CDR3 is TGTGCCAGCAGTTACATAATGAACACTGAAGCTTTCTTT. Amino acid sequence: CASSYIMNTEAFF. The gene calls are TRBV6-2 or TRBV6-3 and TRBJ1-1, with D uncertain. There are 13 residues in the CDR3. V lost 2 bases and J lost 0, with 4 bases in between. Per the germline V gene, CDR1 is MNHEY and CDR2 is SVGEGT.